This passage covers 13 T cell receptor beta chains from one sample sequenced in a study of OX40 agonist ivuxolimab in advanced cancers. The protocol was immunoSEQ multiplex PCR, while the TCRdb copy is restricted to in-frame clones and leaves out a portion. The profile shows approximately 160,000 clones, around 94% of them singletons. The sample was CD4+ or CD8+ T cells sorted from blood, taken in a trial of the OX40 agonist ivuxolimab. Receptor source: an adult with an advanced solid tumor such as melanoma, head and neck, liver or kidney cancer.

The rearrangement uses TRBV9 and TRBJ1-2, with D possibly matching TRBD1 (5 bases). Trimming removed 4 bases at V and 2 bases at J, with 15 bases between. Germline V gene sequence: CDR1 SGDLS, CDR2 YYNGEE. The CDR3 totals 15 residues. This CDR3 reads CASSSTVLPNYGYTF. CDR3 bases: TGTGCCAGCAGCTCGACAGTGTTGCCCAACTATGGCTACACCTTC.

The chain recombines TRBV4-1 with TRBJ2-7; the D is unclear. The V gene lost 0 bases and the J gene lost 4 bases, with 10 bases spanning the gap. Germline V gene sequence: CDR1 MGHRA, CDR2 YSYEKL. The length of the CDR3 is 14 residues. CDR3 sequence reads: CASSQDVAIYEQYF. Written as DNA, the CDR3 is TGCGCCAGCAGCCAAGACGTCGCGATATACGAGCAGTACTTC.

The chain has TRBV19 and TRBJ2-7; unclear D gene. Trimming took 3 bases from V and 0 from J, leaving 15 bases between them. The CDR3 has 16 residues. Germline CDR1 is LNHDA and CDR2 is SQIVND (reference sequence). CDR3 loop: CASSMVSGGNSYEQYF. CDR3 nucleotide sequence: TGTGCCAGTAGTATGGTTTCTGGCGGCAACTCCTACGAGCAGTACTTC.

The rearrangement uses TRBV12-1 and TRBJ1-6. TRBV12-1 represents a pseudogene. There are 14 residues in the CDR3. CDR3 region: CASSFALPRSPLHF. For the CDR3, the DNA is TGTGCCAGCAGCTTTGCCCTTCCTCGGTCACCCCTCCACTTT.

The V gene is TRBV7-8, the J gene TRBJ1-1; tentatively, D is TRBD1 (5 bases). Germline values: CDR1 SGHVS, CDR2 FQNEAQ. The V end lost 1 base, the J end lost 4 bases, and 10 bases lay between the germline ends. The CDR3 loop spans 14 amino acids. Here the CDR3 DNA reads TGTGCCAGCAGCTTAGTGGGGGGAAGCACTGAAGCTTTCTTT. Translating gives CASSLVGGSTEAFF.

The chain carries TRBV5-1 and TRBJ1-6; 8 nucleotides align to TRBD1. Germline values: CDR1 SGHRS, CDR2 YFSETQ. The CDR3 runs to 15 residues. Losses at the gene ends were 5 bases for V and 8 bases for J; bases not matched to a gene: 9. CDR3 amino acids: CASRPRQGSDSPLHF. Here the CDR3 DNA reads TGCGCCAGCAGACCTAGACAGGGGTCGGATTCACCCCTCCACTTT.

The chain recombines TRBV9 with TRBJ2-5, with 10 bases lining up with TRBD2. In germline, CDR1 is SGDLS, CDR2 YYNGEE. With 3 bases clipped from V and 5 bases from J, the junction kept 10 bases outside the gene matches. The CDR3 sequence is 16 residues long. The CDR3 DNA reads as TGTGCCAGCAGCGCGGCAAGCGGGAGGGCCGGGGAGACCCAGTACTTC. Encoded protein: CASSAASGRAGETQYF.

The CDR3 DNA is TGTGCCAGCAGCCGTGGGTGGGGTTCACCCCTCCACTTT. Translation gives CASSRGWGSPLHF. The rearrangement joins TRBV5-6 to TRBJ1-6; D is unresolved. The germline gives CDR1 SGHDT, CDR2 YYEEEE. The CDR3 has 13 amino acids. V lost 4 bases, J lost 9 bases, and 11 bases lay in between.

This clone was observed a few times. The V call is TRBV19, the J call TRBJ1-2; TRBD1 aligns across 7 bases. The CDR3 length is 13 residues. Germline CDR1 reads LNHDA; CDR2 reads SQIVND (reference sequence). Trimming took 6 bases from V and 4 from J; bases not matched to a gene: 5. CDR3 residues: CASRDRVGYGYTF. The DNA for the CDR3 is TGTGCCAGTAGAGACAGGGTCGGCTATGGCTACACCTTC.

The chain recombines TRBV9 with TRBJ2-7; D is uncertain. This CDR3 contains 14 residues. CDR1 and CDR2 (germline): SGDLS, YYNGEE. V gave up 1 base and J gave up 0 bases, with 8 bases separating them. The CDR3 bases are TGTGCCAGCAGCGTATCAAGGATCTCCTACGAGCAGTACTTC. Translated, it gives CASSVSRISYEQYF.

This chain links TRBV19 with TRBJ2-5; D tentatively fits TRBD1 or TRBD2 (6 bases each). Germline assignment: CDR1 LNHDA and CDR2 SQIVND (reference sequence). This CDR3 region has 14 residues. Trimming shortened V by 5 bases and J by 5 bases, and 15 bases separated the two germline ends. CDR3 sequence (DNA): TGTGCCAGTAGTCCGGGGGCGGTGCGGGAGACCCAGTACTTC. It specifies CASSPGAVRETQYF.

This clone occurred once. V is TRBV18 and J is TRBJ2-7; D gene ambiguous. Germline CDR1 and CDR2: KGHSH and LQKENI. Trimming took off 3 bases at V and 3 bases at J, with 6 bases between the two ends. CDR3 length: 12 amino acids. CDR3 in amino acids: CASSPVLYEQYF. The CDR3 DNA is TGTGCCAGCTCACCCGTCCTCTACGAGCAGTACTTC.

The chain uses TRBV7-9 and TRBJ1-5; TRBD1 agrees at 8 bases. The germline V gene has CDR1 SEHNR and CDR2 FQNEAQ (reference sequence). The CDR3 runs to 17 residues. J lost 1 base, V lost 8 bases, and 13 bases had no gene match. This chain's CDR3 is CASRAGGVDDSNQPQHF. The CDR3 DNA follows: TGTGCCAGCCGGGCAGGGGGCGTGGATGACAGCAATCAGCCCCAGCATTTT.